These 32 T cell receptor beta chains were sequenced from one sample in a study of cytotoxic CD8 clonotypes in ibrutinib-treated CLL. Only in-frame clones appear in the TCRdb table, and some are missing; sequencing was by immunoSEQ multiplex PCR. The sample shows fewer than 40,000 clones, 55% to 80% of them seen only once. The starting material was PBMCs, obtained at disease progression, from a patient treated with ibrutinib. These receptors all stem from a human donor with chronic lymphocytic leukemia.

V usage is TRBV18 and J usage is TRBJ1-1; D is ambiguous. The germline gives CDR1 KGHSH, CDR2 LQKENI. The CDR3 has 15 amino acids. The V end was cut by 3 bases, the J end by 4 bases, with 15 bases between. CDR3 sequence reads: CASSPSSRTSTEAFF. The CDR3 region has the DNA TGTGCCAGCTCACCTTCTTCCCGGACGTCCACTGAAGCTTTCTTT.

This clone was seen more than once but under ten times. The chain joins TRBV7-9 to TRBJ1-1; no clear D gene. V shed 1 base and J shed 8 bases, with 8 bases lying between them. The CDR3 consists of 12 residues. The germline CDR1 and CDR2 sequences are SEHNR and FQNEAQ (reference sequence). The CDR3 sequence is CASSLGYQEAFF. In nucleotides, the CDR3 is TGTGCCAGCAGCTTAGGCTATCAGGAAGCTTTCTTT.

The CDR3 sequence: CATSRLAGGPYEQYF. The CDR3 DNA sequence: TGTGCCACCAGCAGACTAGCGGGAGGTCCCTACGAGCAGTACTTC. This chain joins TRBV15 and TRBJ2-7, with 11 bases aligning to TRBD2. V lost 2 bases, J lost 2 bases, and 2 bases stayed unmatched. The CDR3 loop spans 15 amino acids. Per germline, CDR1 LNHNV and CDR2 YYDKDF (reference sequence).

The chain employs TRBV18 and TRBJ1-4; TRBD1 matches at 7 bases. This CDR3 region has 14 residues. Per germline, CDR1 KGHSH and CDR2 LQKENI. The trim removed 2 bases at V and 7 bases at J, leaving 4 bases unmatched. In DNA, the CDR3 is TGTGCCAGCTCACCAGTGACAGGGTCTGAAAAACTGTTTTTT. Translated, it gives CASSPVTGSEKLFF.

The rearrangement uses TRBV9 and TRBJ2-1, with D unclear. With 3 bases removed from V and 0 bases from J, the gap between germline ends came to 13 bases. Germline CDR1 is SGDLS and CDR2 is YYNGEE. The CDR3 is made up of 16 amino acids. The CDR3 nucleotides read TGTGCCAGCAGCGCCCAAGGATCGAGCTCCTACAATGAGCAGTTCTTC. Its protein is CASSAQGSSSYNEQFF.

The chain recombines TRBV5-1 with TRBJ2-3, with a tentative D call TRBD2 (6 bases). The CDR3 runs to 14 residues. Per germline, CDR1 SGHRS and CDR2 YFSETQ. The V and J ends lost 4 bases and 2 bases respectively, with 11 bases between them. CDR3 DNA sequence: TGCGCCAGCAGCGGCGGGGCCCCCACAGATACGCAGTATTTT. It specifies CASSGGAPTDTQYF.

The chain uses TRBV11-3 and TRBJ2-3; D uncertain. CDR1 and CDR2 from the germline V gene are SGHNT and YENEEA. V lost 5 bases and J 6 bases, leaving 15 bases between the germline ends. The CDR3 length is 14 residues. CDR3 DNA sequence: TGTGCCAGCAGCCAAGTAGGCGGCAGGGATACGCAGTATTTT. Its protein is CASSQVGGRDTQYF. Full variable domain (remainder filled in from reference TRBV11-3 and TRBJ2-3): EAGVVQSPRYKIIEKKQPVAFWCNPISGHNTLYWYLQNLGQGPELLIRYENEEAVDDSQLPKDRFSAERLKGVDSTLKIQPAELGDSAVYLCASSQVGGRDTQYFGPGTRLTVL.

This clone was seen a handful of times. V is TRBV29-1 and J is TRBJ2-7; D unresolved. CDR1 and CDR2 (germline): SQVTM, ANQGSEA. With 2 bases removed from V and 6 bases from J, the gap between germline ends came to 8 bases. There are 11 residues in the CDR3. The CDR3 reads CSVESGVEQYF. The CDR3 nucleotides read TGCAGCGTTGAATCTGGGGTCGAGCAGTACTTC.

This rearrangement joins TRBV27 to TRBJ1-6; 9 bases line up with TRBD1. The CDR3 loop spans 16 amino acids. In germline, CDR1 is MNHEY, CDR2 SMNVEV (reference sequence). V lost 2 bases to trimming and J lost 7 bases; unmatched junction nucleotides: 6. The CDR3 reads CASSLSTGGTNSPLHF. The CDR3 DNA follows: TGTGCCAGCAGTTTAAGCACAGGGGGCACCAATTCACCCCTCCACTTT.

The chain carries TRBV19 and TRBJ2-3, with D perhaps TRBD1 or TRBD2 (5 bases each). V lost 5 bases and J lost 4, with 22 bases in between. CDR3 length: 17 amino acids. Germline V gene data show CDR1 as LNHDA and CDR2 as SQIVND (reference sequence). The CDR3: CASSSNQGGFVADTQYF. CDR3 sequence (DNA): TGTGCCAGTAGTTCGAACCAGGGCGGGTTCGTGGCAGATACGCAGTATTTT. The full variable domain, with the rest looked up from reference TRBV19 and TRBJ2-3, is DGGITQSPKYLFRKEGQNVTLSCEQNLNHDAMYWYRQDPGQGLRLIYYSQIVNDFQKGDIAEGYSVSREKKESFPLTVTSAQKNPTAFYLCASSSNQGGFVADTQYFGPGTRLTVL.

The chain has TRBV2 and TRBJ2-1; weak D call: TRBD2 (6 bases). The CDR3 is 13 residues long. V was cut by 4 bases and J by 9 bases, with 13 bases left in between. Germline V gene sequence: CDR1 SNHLY, CDR2 FYNNEI. CDR3 loop: CASSARRDGEQFF. For the CDR3, the DNA is TGTGCCAGCAGTGCTCGGCGGGACGGTGAGCAGTTCTTC.

This clone came up a few times. The rearrangement joins TRBV7-9 to TRBJ2-5; the match to TRBD2 covers 9 bases. The ends lost 5 bases at V and 4 bases at J; junction bases unmatched: 11. Looked up from germline, CDR1 is SEHNR and CDR2 is FQNEAQ (reference sequence). This CDR3 has 16 amino acids. The DNA of the CDR3 is TGTGCCAGCAGCCCCCCGGGCGGGAGGGCCGGAGAGACCCAGTACTTC. Its translation: CASSPPGGRAGETQYF.

The chain joins TRBV5-1 to TRBJ2-2; possibly TRBD1 or TRBD2 for D (6 bases each). Germline V CDR1 and CDR2: SGHRS, YFSETQ. Trimming took off 3 bases at V and 5 bases at J, with 17 bases between the two ends. The CDR3 extends over 16 amino acids. This CDR3 reads CASSSGSGGATGELFF. CDR3 bases: TGCGCCAGCAGCTCGGGATCCGGGGGCGCGACCGGGGAGCTGTTTTTT. The whole variable domain, filled in from reference TRBV5-1 and TRBJ2-2, reads KAGVTQTPRYLIKTRGQQVTLSCSPISGHRSVSWYQQTPGQGLQFLFEYFSETQRNKGNFPGRFSGRQFSNSRSEMNVSTLELGDSALYLCASSSGSGGATGELFFGEGSRLTVL.

A word on this clone: At one end, the junction sequence differs from germline, possibly due to a read error. This chain joins TRBV7-7 and TRBJ2-3; 8 nucleotides line up with TRBD2. Germline V gene data show CDR1 as SSHAT and CDR2 as FNYEAQ (reference sequence). The CDR3 consists of 16 residues. This CDR3 is CASSLRAGGGTDTQYF. The CDR3 coding sequence is TGTGCTAGCAGCTTACGGGCGGGAGGCGGCACAGATACGCAGTATTTT.

This clone was seen a single time. The chain combines TRBV19 with TRBJ1-1; TRBD1 matches at 7 bases. V lost 4 bases and J lost 8; bases outside the gene matches: 7. The CDR3 spans 13 residues. Looked up from germline, CDR1 is LNHDA and CDR2 is SQIVND (reference sequence). The CDR3 reads CASSTLDRVEAFF. In DNA, the CDR3 is TGTGCCAGTAGTACTCTCGACAGGGTAGAAGCTTTCTTT.

This chain links TRBV25-1 with TRBJ1-6; D is undetermined. From germline, CDR1 is MGHDK and CDR2 SYGVNS. V was shortened by 7 bases and J by 8 bases, with 9 bases between the two germline ends. This CDR3 spans 12 amino acids. The CDR3 region has the DNA TGTGCCAGCAAGGGCGGATATTCACCCCTCCACTTT. It specifies CASKGGYSPLHF.

This chain links TRBV29-1 with TRBJ1-2; 9 bases are shared with TRBD1. Germline CDR1 is SQVTM and CDR2 is ANQGSEA. Trimming at V came to 7 bases and at J to 4 bases, leaving 7 bases not matched to a gene. The CDR3 length is 13 residues. DNA of the CDR3: TGCAGCGCCAGGACAGGGGACGGCTATGGCTACACCTTC. It translates to CSARTGDGYGYTF.

The rearrangement joins TRBV5-1 to TRBJ2-3; 8 nucleotides agree with TRBD2. The CDR3 consists of 17 residues. Germline loops: CDR1 SGHRS, CDR2 YFSETQ. J gave up 3 bases and V 2 bases, and 11 bases lay outside the gene matches. The CDR3 is CASSFGAGVGGTDTQYF. CDR3 in DNA: TGCGCCAGCAGCTTTGGAGCGGGAGTGGGTGGAACAGATACGCAGTATTTT.

This chain's CDR3 is CASSFTIRGSTGELFF. The CDR3 DNA follows: TGTGCCAGCAGCTTTACGATAAGGGGTAGCACCGGGGAGCTGTTTTTT. The genes are TRBV7-6 and TRBJ2-2; a possible D gene is TRBD1 (5 bases). Germline assignment: CDR1 SGHVS and CDR2 FNYEAQ. The CDR3 runs 16 residues. Trimming cost V 3 bases and J 4 bases, with 15 bases left between them. Based on the CDR3 plus reference TRBV7-6 and TRBJ2-2, the full variable domain is GAGVSQSPRYKVTKRGQDVALRCDPISGHVSLYWYRQALGQGPEFLTYFNYEAQQDKSGLPNDRFSAERPEGSISTLTIQRTEQRDSAMYRCASSFTIRGSTGELFFGEGSRLTVL.

This sequence joins TRBV19 and TRBJ1-1; D might be TRBD1 (6 bases). CDR1 LNHDA and CDR2 SQIVND come from the germline V gene (reference sequence). The CDR3 runs to 15 residues. The CDR3 DNA reads as TGTGCGGTGGAAAGGGTTGGAGGGGGGAACACTGAAGCTTTCTTT. Amino acid sequence: CAVERVGGGNTEAFF.

This clone was counted a few times. The chain uses TRBV7-8 and TRBJ1-3; D uncertain. The germline V gene has CDR1 SGHVS and CDR2 FQNEAQ. The length of the CDR3 is 13 residues. Trimming shortened V by 2 bases and J by 2 bases, and 4 bases separated the two germline ends. CDR3 bases: TGTGCCAGCAGCTTATTTACTGGAAACACCATATATTTT. Translation: CASSLFTGNTIYF.

This rearrangement joins TRBV30 to TRBJ1-1; D is undetermined. V gave up 1 base and J gave up 4 bases, with 13 bases separating them. This CDR3 is built from 14 residues. The germline V gene has CDR1 GTSNPN and CDR2 SVGIG (reference sequence). The CDR3 here is CAWSGRGRSTEAFF. The DNA for the CDR3 is TGTGCCTGGAGTGGTCGAGGGCGAAGCACTGAAGCTTTCTTT.

The chain links TRBV6-4 to TRBJ1-2, with a possible D match to TRBD1 (5 bases). The CDR3 length is 13 residues. Per the germline V gene, CDR1 is MRHNA and CDR2 is SNTAGT. The ends were cut back, 4 bases at V and 7 bases at J, with 13 bases in the middle. The chain's CDR3 is CASSGGTGVGYTF. The CDR3 DNA reads TGTGCCAGCAGTGGGGGAACAGGAGTTGGCTACACCTTC.

The chain is built from TRBV9 and TRBJ2-4, with TRBD1 identical over 7 bases. CDR3 length: 14 amino acids. The V and J ends lost 0 bases and 6 bases, in that order; junction bases with no gene match: 3. Per the germline V gene, CDR1 is SGDLS and CDR2 is YYNGEE. The CDR3 sequence: CASSVEAGGNIQYF. The CDR3 DNA follows: TGTGCCAGCAGCGTAGAAGCAGGGGGAAACATTCAGTACTTC.

The J gene is TRBJ1-4, the V gene TRBV28, with D maybe TRBD1 (5 bases). Deletions cut 5 bases from V and 4 bases from J, with 11 bases between. Germline V lookup: CDR1 MDHEN, CDR2 SYDVKM. The CDR3 is 14 residues long. Here the CDR3 reads CASSIGGVNEKLFF. In DNA form, the CDR3 reads TGTGCCAGCAGTATCGGGGGGGTTAATGAAAAACTGTTTTTT.

V is TRBV27 and J is TRBJ2-5; perhaps D is TRBD1 or TRBD2 (6 bases each). The CDR3 is 16 amino acids. CDR1 is MNHEY, CDR2 SMNVEV, per germline (reference sequence). Deletions cut 0 bases from V and 5 bases from J, with 16 bases between. CDR3 amino acids: CASSLSIQTGRETQYF. The CDR3 nucleotides are TGTGCCAGCAGTTTATCGATCCAAACAGGGAGGGAGACCCAGTACTTC.

This chain connects TRBV7-2 to TRBJ2-6; 9 bases are a match to TRBD1. The CDR3 sequence is 19 residues long. After removal of 3 bases from V and 0 bases from J, the junction contained 9 bases not matched to a gene. Germline lookup yields CDR1 SGHTA and CDR2 FQGNSA. The CDR3 nucleotides read TGTGCCAGCAGCTTCGCTGGGACAGGGAGAAGCTCTGGGGCCAACGTCCTGACTTTC. Encoded protein: CASSFAGTGRSSGANVLTF.

This clone was recorded a few times. The V gene is TRBV30, the J gene TRBJ2-7; weak D call: TRBD1 (6 bases). The CDR3 has 13 residues. Germline lookup yields CDR1 GTSNPN and CDR2 SVGIG (reference sequence). Trimming took 6 bases from V and 4 from J, leaving 16 bases between them. This CDR3 reads CACYTPGVYEQYF. The CDR3 DNA reads TGTGCCTGTTATACTCCAGGGGTTTACGAGCAGTACTTC.

V and J are TRBV5-4 and TRBJ2-2; 15 bases fit TRBD2. The CDR3 extends over 16 amino acids. CDR1 is SGHNT, CDR2 YYREEE, per germline (reference sequence). J gave up 7 bases and V 3 bases, and 4 bases lay outside the gene matches. The CDR3 reads CASSSGLAGGVGELFF. The DNA of the CDR3 is TGTGCCAGCAGCTCGGGACTAGCGGGAGGTGTCGGGGAGCTGTTTTTT.

The V gene is TRBV27, the J gene TRBJ2-6; D is ambiguous. Germline V gene data show CDR1 as MNHEY and CDR2 as SMNVEV (reference sequence). The CDR3 runs to 17 residues. V was trimmed by 5 bases and J by 0 bases, leaving 14 bases between them. The CDR3 DNA follows: TGTGCCAGCAGTAGATCCTCAACGGTCTCTGGGGCCAACGTCCTGACTTTC. Protein: CASSRSSTVSGANVLTF. The whole variable domain, remainder taken from reference TRBV27 and TRBJ2-6, is EAQVTQNPRYLITVTGKKLTVTCSQNMNHEYMSWYRQDPGLGLRQIYYSMNVEVTDKGDVPEGYKVSRKEKRNFPLILESPSPNQTSLYFCASSRSSTVSGANVLTFGAGSRLTVL.

As for this clone: A junction boundary mismatches the germline segment, possibly from a read error. The chain is built from TRBV7-9 and TRBJ2-5; D is ambiguous. The CDR3 spans 13 residues. The V gene's germline CDR1 is SEHNR and CDR2 FQNEAQ (reference sequence). The CDR3 region has the DNA TGTGCCAGCAGCTCCCGAGGTTTAGAGGCCCAGTACTTC. Translating it yields CASSSRGLEAQYF.

The rearrangement joins TRBV7-2 to TRBJ1-1; D might be TRBD1 (6 bases). CDR1 is SGHTA, CDR2 FQGNSA, per germline. There are 15 residues in the CDR3. The V gene lost 3 bases and the J gene lost 3 bases, with 14 bases spanning the gap. The CDR3, as DNA: TGTGCCAGCAGCTTTTGGTTCGGGGGCGACACTGAAGCTTTCTTT. Amino acid sequence: CASSFWFGGDTEAFF.